The source of this TCR beta chain is a study of human T cells and chemical hapten exposure. Whole-study context: All patients underwent weekly scalp dosing with diphenylcyclopropenone for the full roughly 24-week study.

This clonotype was detected only a few times. This CDR3 region has 12 residues. V dropped 6 bases and J dropped 2 bases, with 5 bases sitting between them. Time point indicated: patch test 1, 2 weeks after DPC sensitization. The treatment here: therapeutic diphenylcyclopropenone sensitization with weekly scalp DPC. From the RACE reads, TCRdb called clonotypes with MiXCR, one entry per CDR3 protein. The repertoire includes about 120,000 distinct CDR3 sequences, roughly an eighth of them detected once, and less than 0.95% sits in the top ten. The chain combines TRBV12-3 or TRBV12-4 with TRBJ1-3; no clear D. The TCR sequence derives from a man aged 18 to 29 with alopecia areata. Some clones in this sample may be carry-over from other donors' samples. The sample consisted of whole blood, taken in connection with sensitization to the hapten diphenylcyclopropenone (DPC). CDR3 amino acids: CASRTAGNTIYF. The CDR3, as DNA: TGTGCCAGCAGGACTGCTGGAAACACCATATATTTT.